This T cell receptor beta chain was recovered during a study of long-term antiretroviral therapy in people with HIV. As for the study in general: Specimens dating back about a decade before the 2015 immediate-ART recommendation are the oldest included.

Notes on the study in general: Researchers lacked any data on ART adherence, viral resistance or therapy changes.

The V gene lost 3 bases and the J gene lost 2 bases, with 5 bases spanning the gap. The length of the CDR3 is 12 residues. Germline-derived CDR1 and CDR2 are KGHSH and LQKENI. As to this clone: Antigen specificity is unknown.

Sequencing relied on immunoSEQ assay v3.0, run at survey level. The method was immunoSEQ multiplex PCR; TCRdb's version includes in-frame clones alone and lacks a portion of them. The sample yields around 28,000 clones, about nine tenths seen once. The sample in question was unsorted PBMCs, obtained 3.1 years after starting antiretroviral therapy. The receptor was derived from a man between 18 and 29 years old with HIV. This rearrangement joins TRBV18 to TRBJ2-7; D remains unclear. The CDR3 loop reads CASSPSTYEQYF. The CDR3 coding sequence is TGTGCCAGCTCACCCAGTACCTACGAGCAGTACTTC.